Below, one TCR beta chain is given with its context. Its antigen is as yet unknown. The table came from immunoSEQ multiplex PCR; TCRdb's copy has only in-frame clones and leaves some out. The table shows some 70,000 clones, with approximately 91% occurring only once. This sample was included in a study of OX40 agonist ivuxolimab in advanced cancers. On the study more broadly: Earlier anti-PD-1, anti-PD-L1 or anti-CTLA-4 therapy was permitted; roughly 42% had received some. The study's findings and limits: Among T cells, CD8+ cells averaged more expanded clones than CD4+ cells. Clonal expansion from baseline to week 6 occurred in both CD4+ and CD8+ T cells.

CDR3 size: 13 residues. After removal of 6 bases from V and 6 bases from J, the junction contained 6 bases not matched to a gene. Germline loops: CDR1 ENHRY, CDR2 SYGVKD. This receptor was taken from an adult with an advanced solid tumor such as melanoma, head and neck, liver or kidney cancer. This chain joins TRBV10-3 and TRBJ2-3; 7 bases fit TRBD1. The sequenced sample was CD4+ or CD8+ T cells sorted from blood, obtained in a trial of the OX40 agonist ivuxolimab. The CDR3 reads CAISPGQDDTQYF. The CDR3 bases are TGTGCCATCAGCCCCGGACAGGACGATACGCAGTATTTT.